Shown below are 19 T cell receptor beta chains from a single sample sequenced in a study of T-cell reconstitution after alpha-beta-depleted transplantation in children. It was with unique molecular identifiers that the TCRbeta library was prepared. TCRdb re-called the PCR reads with MiXCR, one entry per CDR3 protein. The repertoire holds 130,000 or so distinct CDR3 sequences, with approximately 8.7% as singletons. The specimen comprised PBMCs, mostly from graft donor cells, sampled 180 days after TCRalphabeta/CD19-depleted stem cell transplant. All receptors derive from a girl under three years old who had a stem cell transplant for combined immunodeficiency, so the T cells may come from the graft donor.

The chain has TRBV27 and TRBJ2-1; 15 bases fit TRBD2. The germline V gene encodes CDR1 MNHEY and CDR2 SMNVEV (reference sequence). The J segment lost 3 bases and the V segment lost 6 bases, leaving 12 bases of the junction unmatched. This CDR3 region has 19 residues. The CDR3, as DNA: TGTGCCAGCAGCCGATTATCCCGGACTAGCGGGGGGGACTACAATGAGCAGTTCTTC. Its translation is CASSRLSRTSGGDYNEQFF.

This clonotype has at least ten counts. The rearrangement uses TRBV10-3 and TRBJ2-2; D unclear. Trimming took off 4 bases at V and 6 bases at J, with 12 bases between the two ends. CDR3 size: 14 residues. The V gene's germline CDR1 is ENHRY and CDR2 SYGVKD. The CDR3 region is CAISALWAAGELFF. The DNA for the CDR3 is TGTGCCATCAGTGCCTTATGGGCAGCCGGGGAGCTGTTTTTT.

This clonotype was detected a few times. The V gene is TRBV7-2, the J gene TRBJ2-7, with D possibly being TRBD1 (6 bases). V was trimmed by 3 bases and J by 3 bases, leaving 15 bases between them. Germline CDR1 reads SGHTA; CDR2 reads FQGNSA. CDR3 length equals 15 residues. CDR3 nucleotide sequence: TGTGCCAGCAGCTTCGGGTCAGGGGCTAACTACGAGCAGTACTTC. Translation gives CASSFGSGANYEQYF.

This clonotype was picked up many times. The rearrangement links TRBV5-5 to TRBJ2-7; 7 bases fit TRBD1. Germline CDR1 and CDR2: SGHKS and YYEKEE (reference sequence). The CDR3 has 14 amino acids. The V gene end was trimmed by 2 bases and the J gene end by 4 bases; junction bases not matched to a gene: 6. CDR3 bases: TGTGCCAGCAGCTTTACCGGGACAGTATACGAGCAGTACTTC. This encodes CASSFTGTVYEQYF. Full variable domain (rest looked up from reference TRBV5-5 and TRBJ2-7): DAGVTQSPTHLIKTRGQQVTLRCSPISGHKSVSWYQQVLGQGPQFIFQYYEKEERGRGNFPDRFSARQFPNYSSELNVNALLLGDSALYLCASSFTGTVYEQYFGPGTRLTVT.

V usage is TRBV12-3 or TRBV12-4 and J usage is TRBJ2-2; D not resolved. There are 17 residues in the CDR3. The germline V and J ends were trimmed by 3 bases and 6 bases, with 20 bases remaining between them. The CDR3, as DNA: TGTGCCAGCAGTTTCTCTGGATCCTTATTGGGTCCCGGGGAGCTGTTTTTT. Amino acid sequence: CASSFSGSLLGPGELFF.

This clonotype came up many times. V usage is TRBV29-1 and J usage is TRBJ2-2, with 7 bases lining up with TRBD2. The V segment lost 6 bases and the J segment 6 bases; nucleotides outside the gene matches: 10. Germline V CDR1 and CDR2: SQVTM, ANQGSEA. The CDR3 totals 14 residues. CDR3 in amino acids: CSVSGGVAAGELFF. In DNA, the CDR3 is TGCAGCGTCTCTGGGGGGGTCGCCGCCGGGGAGCTGTTTTTT.

This clonotype was counted at least ten times. J is TRBJ2-1 and V is TRBV28, with 9 positions matching TRBD2. V shed 3 bases and J 4 bases; nucleotides not matched to a gene: 1. CDR3 length equals 14 residues. CDR1 and CDR2 (germline): MDHEN, SYDVKM. CDR3 amino acids: CASSFTSGYNEQFF. The CDR3 DNA sequence: TGTGCCAGCAGTTTTACTAGCGGGTACAATGAGCAGTTCTTC. The whole variable domain, remainder taken from reference TRBV28 and TRBJ2-1, is DVKVTQSSRYLVKRTGEKVFLECVQDMDHENMFWYRQDPGLGLRLIYFSYDVKMKEKGDIPEGYSVSREKKERFSLILESASTNQTSMYLCASSFTSGYNEQFFGPGTRLTVL.

This clonotype showed up just a few times. The chain employs TRBV25-1 and TRBJ1-2; D remains unclear. The CDR3 contains 13 residues. V lost 3 bases and J lost 2, with 7 bases in between. Looked up from germline, CDR1 is MGHDK and CDR2 is SYGVNS. CDR3 DNA: TGTGCCAGCAGTGACAGCTCCAACTATGGCTACACCTTC. Its translation is CASSDSSNYGYTF.

This clonotype turned up a few times. CDR3 DNA sequence: TGTGCCAGCAGTCCGAGGACAGGGGTGAACATTCAGTACTTC. Encoded protein: CASSPRTGVNIQYF. V gene TRBV27 combines with J gene TRBJ2-4; 9 bases fit TRBD1. The junction had 6 bases not matched to a gene; V was cut back by 5 bases and J by 7 bases. CDR1 and CDR2 (germline): MNHEY, SMNVEV (reference sequence). This CDR3 comprises 14 residues.

This clonotype showed up many times. V and J are TRBV20-1 and TRBJ2-7; possibly TRBD1 for D (7 bases). Trimming took 2 bases from V and 4 from J, leaving 18 bases between them. This CDR3 has 15 residues. In germline, CDR1 is DFQATT, CDR2 SNEGSKA (reference sequence). The CDR3 DNA reads TGCAGTGCTAGAAAATATCGGCGGGACAGATACGAGCAGTACTTC. Encoded protein: CSARKYRRDRYEQYF.

In its sample, this clonotype was seen many times. The CDR3, as DNA: TGTGCCAGCAGCCCTGGGACTAGCGGGAGAGGGCCTAGCACAGATACGCAGTATTTT. It encodes CASSPGTSGRGPSTDTQYF. V and J are TRBV5-6 and TRBJ2-3; 14 bases align to TRBD2. The CDR3 runs 19 residues. Losses at the gene ends were 4 bases for V and 0 bases for J; bases not matched to a gene: 10. Germline lookup yields CDR1 SGHDT and CDR2 YYEEEE.

The CDR3 sequence: CSVDPGTGFYNEQFF. As DNA, the CDR3 is TGCAGCGTTGACCCCGGGACAGGGTTTTACAATGAGCAGTTCTTC. The V and J genes are TRBV29-1 and TRBJ2-1; 9 nucleotides align to TRBD1. The CDR3 consists of 15 residues. V shed 3 bases and J 4 bases; nucleotides not matched to a gene: 7. CDR1 is SQVTM and CDR2 is ANQGSEA in the germline V gene.

There are a few counts of this clonotype. This sequence joins TRBV10-3 and TRBJ1-6, with D perhaps matching TRBD1 (5 bases). CDR3 length equals 14 residues. The V gene's germline CDR1 is ENHRY and CDR2 SYGVKD. Trimming stripped 6 bases from V and 9 bases from J, with 15 bases between. The CDR3 nucleotides read TGTGCCATCAGAGCAGGGAGTAACGGTTCACCCCTCCACTTT. Its protein product is CAIRAGSNGSPLHF.

This clonotype was recorded a few times. This sequence joins TRBV7-2 and TRBJ2-5; 8 bases are shared with TRBD1. CDR1 is SGHTA and CDR2 is FQGNSA in the germline V gene. The CDR3 has 16 amino acids. Losses at the gene ends were 5 bases for V and 5 bases for J; bases not matched to a gene: 13. The CDR3 bases are TGTGCCAGCAGCCCCTGGACAGGGACCGCAGGGGAGACCCAGTACTTC. Translated, it gives CASSPWTGTAGETQYF.

In its sample, this clonotype was seen a few times. The V gene is TRBV7-2, the J gene TRBJ2-3; TRBD1 matches at 10 bases. Germline V gene data show CDR1 as SGHTA and CDR2 as FQGNSA. The V gene end was trimmed by 5 bases and the J gene end by 5 bases; junction bases not matched to a gene: 7. The CDR3 is made up of 15 amino acids. In nucleotides, the CDR3 is TGTGCCAGCAGCCTTCGGACAGGGGGAAGAGATACGCAGTATTTT. Its protein product is CASSLRTGGRDTQYF.

The chain combines TRBV29-1 with TRBJ2-2; 7 nucleotides agree with TRBD1. CDR1 is SQVTM and CDR2 is ANQGSEA in the germline V gene. This CDR3 contains 15 residues. J lost 2 bases, V lost 7 bases, and 10 bases had no gene match. As DNA, the CDR3 is TGCAGCGATCAAGGACAGGTGGAAAACACCGGGGAGCTGTTTTTT. Translation gives CSDQGQVENTGELFF.

A few counts support this clonotype. V is TRBV9 and J is TRBJ2-3; D assignment may be TRBD1 or TRBD2 (6 bases each). Germline V gene data show CDR1 as SGDLS and CDR2 as YYNGEE. This CDR3 comprises 14 residues. The ends were cut back, 1 base at V and 3 bases at J, with 9 bases in the middle. The DNA of the CDR3 is TGTGCCAGCAGCGTACAGGGGAGGACAGATACGCAGTATTTT. This codes for CASSVQGRTDTQYF.

This clonotype was observed a handful of times. This chain joins TRBV28 and TRBJ2-7; D is uncertain. Germline CDR1 reads MDHEN; CDR2 reads SYDVKM. Between the trimmed V and J ends, which lost 8 bases and 7 bases, there was a span of 15 bases. CDR3 length: 12 amino acids. Written as DNA, the CDR3 is TGTGCCAGCTCCACGTCGGGTCGGGAGCAGTACTTC. Translation: CASSTSGREQYF.

This clonotype was counted a few times. V usage is TRBV9 and J usage is TRBJ2-1, with D possibly being TRBD2 (6 bases). Trimming left V 3 bases short and J 4 bases short, with 14 bases between. The CDR3 spans 15 residues. Germline CDR1 and CDR2: SGDLS and YYNGEE. DNA for the CDR3: TGTGCCAGCAGCGGGAGGGGCATAGGGTACAATGAGCAGTTCTTC. Translating it yields CASSGRGIGYNEQFF.